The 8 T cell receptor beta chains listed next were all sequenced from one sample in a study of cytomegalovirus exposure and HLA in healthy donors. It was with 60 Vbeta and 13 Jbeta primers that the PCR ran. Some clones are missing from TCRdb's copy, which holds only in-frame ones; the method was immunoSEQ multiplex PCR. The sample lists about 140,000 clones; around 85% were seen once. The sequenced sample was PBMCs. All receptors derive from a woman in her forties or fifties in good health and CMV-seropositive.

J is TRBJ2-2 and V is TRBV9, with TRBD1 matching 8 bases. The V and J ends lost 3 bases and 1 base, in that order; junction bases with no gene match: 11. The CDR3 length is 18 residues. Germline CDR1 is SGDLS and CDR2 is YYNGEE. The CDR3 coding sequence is TGTGCCAGCAGCGCTCCGGTGATAGGGACAGGGAACACCGGGGAGCTGTTTTTT. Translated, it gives CASSAPVIGTGNTGELFF.

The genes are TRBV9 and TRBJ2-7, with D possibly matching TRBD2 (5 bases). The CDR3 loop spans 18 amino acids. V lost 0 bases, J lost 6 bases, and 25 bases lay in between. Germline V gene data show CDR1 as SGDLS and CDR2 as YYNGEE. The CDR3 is CASSVDLDPGRGNFEQYF. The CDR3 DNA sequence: TGTGCCAGCAGCGTAGATCTGGACCCAGGTCGAGGGAATTTCGAGCAGTACTTC.

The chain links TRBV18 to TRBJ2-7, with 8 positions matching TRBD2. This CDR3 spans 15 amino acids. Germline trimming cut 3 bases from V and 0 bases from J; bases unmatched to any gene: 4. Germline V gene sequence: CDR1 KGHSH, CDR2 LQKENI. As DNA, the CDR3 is TGTGCCAGCTCACCCGCGGGGGGTAGCTCCTACGAGCAGTACTTC. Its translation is CASSPAGGSSYEQYF.

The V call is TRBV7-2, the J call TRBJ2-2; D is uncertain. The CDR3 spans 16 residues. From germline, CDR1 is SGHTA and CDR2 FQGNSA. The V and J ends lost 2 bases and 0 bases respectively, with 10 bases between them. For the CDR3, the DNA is TGTGCCAGCAGCTTACTCACAGAAGCGAACACCGGGGAGCTGTTTTTT. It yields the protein CASSLLTEANTGELFF.

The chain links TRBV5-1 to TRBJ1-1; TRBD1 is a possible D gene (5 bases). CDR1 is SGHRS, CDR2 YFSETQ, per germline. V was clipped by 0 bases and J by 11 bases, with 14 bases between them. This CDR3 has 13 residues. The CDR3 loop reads CASSLEQGREAFF. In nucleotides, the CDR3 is TGCGCCAGCAGCTTGGAGCAGGGTCGGGAGGCTTTCTTT.

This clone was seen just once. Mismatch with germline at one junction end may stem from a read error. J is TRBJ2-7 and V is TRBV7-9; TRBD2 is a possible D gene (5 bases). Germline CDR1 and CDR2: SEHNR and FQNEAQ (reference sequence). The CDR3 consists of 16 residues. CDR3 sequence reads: CSSSTGRADGAYEQYF. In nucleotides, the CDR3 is TGTTCCAGCAGCACCGGAAGAGCGGACGGAGCGTACGAGCAGTACTTC.

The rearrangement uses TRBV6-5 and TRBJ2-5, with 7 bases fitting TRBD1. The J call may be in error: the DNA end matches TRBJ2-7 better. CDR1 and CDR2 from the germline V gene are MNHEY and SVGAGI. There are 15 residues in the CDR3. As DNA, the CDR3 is TGTGCCAGCAGACCAACAGGGGCGAGAACCTACGAGCAGTACTTC. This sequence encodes CASRPTGARTYEQYF.

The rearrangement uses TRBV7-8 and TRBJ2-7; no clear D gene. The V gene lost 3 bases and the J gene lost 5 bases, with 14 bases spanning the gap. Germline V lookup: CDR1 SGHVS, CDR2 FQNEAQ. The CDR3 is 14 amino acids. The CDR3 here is CASSFRSRPNEQYF. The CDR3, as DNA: TGTGCCAGCAGCTTTCGTAGCCGGCCTAACGAGCAGTACTTC.